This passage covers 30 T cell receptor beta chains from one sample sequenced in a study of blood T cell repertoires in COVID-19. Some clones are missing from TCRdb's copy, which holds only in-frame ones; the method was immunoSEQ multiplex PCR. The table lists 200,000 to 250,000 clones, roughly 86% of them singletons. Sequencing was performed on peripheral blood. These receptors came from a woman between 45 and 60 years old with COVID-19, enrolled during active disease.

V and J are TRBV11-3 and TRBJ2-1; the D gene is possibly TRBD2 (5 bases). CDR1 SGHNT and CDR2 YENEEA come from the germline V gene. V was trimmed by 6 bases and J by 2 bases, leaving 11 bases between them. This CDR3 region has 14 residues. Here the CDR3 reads CASSMSGPYNEQFF. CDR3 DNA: TGTGCCAGCAGTATGAGCGGCCCCTACAATGAGCAGTTCTTC.

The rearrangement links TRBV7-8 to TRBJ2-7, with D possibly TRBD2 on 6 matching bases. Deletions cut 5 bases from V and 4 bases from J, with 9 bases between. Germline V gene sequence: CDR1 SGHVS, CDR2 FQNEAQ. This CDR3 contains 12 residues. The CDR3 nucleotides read TGTGCCAGCAGCGTGGAGGGTTACGAGCAGTACTTC. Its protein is CASSVEGYEQYF. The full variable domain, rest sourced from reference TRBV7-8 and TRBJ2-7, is GAGVSQSPRYKVAKRGQDVALRCDPISGHVSLFWYQQALGQGPEFLTYFQNEAQLDKSGLPSDRFFAERPEGSVSTLKIQRTQQEDSAVYLCASSVEGYEQYFGPGTRLTVT.

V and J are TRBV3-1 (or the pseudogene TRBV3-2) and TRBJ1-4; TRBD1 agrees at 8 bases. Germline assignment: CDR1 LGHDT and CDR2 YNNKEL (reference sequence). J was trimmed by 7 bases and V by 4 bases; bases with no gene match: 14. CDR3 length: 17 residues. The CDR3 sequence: CASSLLPGQARVEKLFF. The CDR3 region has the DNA TGTGCCAGCAGCCTGCTACCGGGACAGGCAAGGGTTGAAAAACTGTTTTTT.

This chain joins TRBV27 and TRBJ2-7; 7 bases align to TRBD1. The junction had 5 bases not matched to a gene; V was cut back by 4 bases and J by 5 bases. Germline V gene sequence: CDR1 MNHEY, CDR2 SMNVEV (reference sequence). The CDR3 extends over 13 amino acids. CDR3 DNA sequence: TGTGCCAGCAGTTCTTTTCAGGGGGACGAGCAGTACTTC. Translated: CASSSFQGDEQYF.

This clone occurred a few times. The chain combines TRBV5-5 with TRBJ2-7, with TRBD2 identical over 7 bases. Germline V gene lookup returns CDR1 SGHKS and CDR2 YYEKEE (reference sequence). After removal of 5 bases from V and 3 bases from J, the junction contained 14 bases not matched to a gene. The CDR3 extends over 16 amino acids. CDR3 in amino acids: CASSSGPAGEGYEQYV. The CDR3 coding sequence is TGTGCCAGCAGTTCTGGCCCGGCGGGGGAGGGCTACGAGCAGTACGTC.

The CDR3 reads CASSLGLASYNEQFF. The DNA for the CDR3 is TGTGCCAGCAGCTTGGGGTTAGCCTCCTACAATGAGCAGTTCTTC. The V call is TRBV5-8, the J call TRBJ2-1; no clear D. Germline assignment: CDR1 SGHTS and CDR2 YDEGEE. V lost 0 bases and J lost 0, with 7 bases in between. This CDR3 is 15 amino acids long.

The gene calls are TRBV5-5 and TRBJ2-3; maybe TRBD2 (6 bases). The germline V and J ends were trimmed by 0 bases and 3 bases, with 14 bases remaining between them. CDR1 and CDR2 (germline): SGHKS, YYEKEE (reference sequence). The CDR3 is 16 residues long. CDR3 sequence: CASSLEVETRTDTQYF. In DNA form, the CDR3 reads TGTGCCAGCAGCTTGGAAGTCGAGACTAGAACAGATACGCAGTATTTT.

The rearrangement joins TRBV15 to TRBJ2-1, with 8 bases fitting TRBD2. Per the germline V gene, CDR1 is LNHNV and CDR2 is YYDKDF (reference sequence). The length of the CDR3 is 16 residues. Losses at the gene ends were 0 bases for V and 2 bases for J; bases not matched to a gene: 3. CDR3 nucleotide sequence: TGTGCCACCAGCAGAGATCGGGGGGGCGCCTACAATGAGCAGTTCTTC. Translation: CATSRDRGGAYNEQFF.

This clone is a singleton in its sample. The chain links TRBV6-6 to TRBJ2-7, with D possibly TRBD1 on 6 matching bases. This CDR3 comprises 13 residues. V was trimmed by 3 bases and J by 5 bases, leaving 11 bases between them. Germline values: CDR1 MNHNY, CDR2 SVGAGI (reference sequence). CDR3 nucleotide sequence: TGTGCCAGCAGTTATATAGGACAGAACGAGCAGTACTTC. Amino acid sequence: CASSYIGQNEQYF.

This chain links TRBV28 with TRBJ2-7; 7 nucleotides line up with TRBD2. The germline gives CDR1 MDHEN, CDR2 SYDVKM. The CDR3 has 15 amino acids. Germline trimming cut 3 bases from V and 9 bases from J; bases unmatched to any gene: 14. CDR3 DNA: TGTGCCAGCAGTTTGCAAGGGAGGGATATTAGGGGGCAGTACGTC. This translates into CASSLQGRDIRGQYV.

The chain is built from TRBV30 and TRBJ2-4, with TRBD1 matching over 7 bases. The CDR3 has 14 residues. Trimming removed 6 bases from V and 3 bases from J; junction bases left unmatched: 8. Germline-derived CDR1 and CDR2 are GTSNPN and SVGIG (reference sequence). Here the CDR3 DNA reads TGTGCCTGCGGGACAGAGTCGGGCAAAAACATTCAGTACTTC. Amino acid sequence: CACGTESGKNIQYF.

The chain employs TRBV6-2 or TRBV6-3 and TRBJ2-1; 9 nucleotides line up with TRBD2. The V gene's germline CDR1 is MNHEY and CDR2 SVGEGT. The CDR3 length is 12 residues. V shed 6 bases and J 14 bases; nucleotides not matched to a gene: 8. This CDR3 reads CASSNSGGRKFF. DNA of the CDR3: TGTGCCAGCAGCAACAGCGGGGGGCGAAAGTTCTTC.

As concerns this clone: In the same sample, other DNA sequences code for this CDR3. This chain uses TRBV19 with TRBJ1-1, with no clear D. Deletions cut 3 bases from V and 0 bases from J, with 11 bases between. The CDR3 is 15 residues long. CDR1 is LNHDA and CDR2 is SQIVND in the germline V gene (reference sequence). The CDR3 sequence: CASSISAGMNTEAFF. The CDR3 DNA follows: TGTGCCAGTAGTATTTCTGCAGGTATGAACACTGAAGCTTTCTTT.

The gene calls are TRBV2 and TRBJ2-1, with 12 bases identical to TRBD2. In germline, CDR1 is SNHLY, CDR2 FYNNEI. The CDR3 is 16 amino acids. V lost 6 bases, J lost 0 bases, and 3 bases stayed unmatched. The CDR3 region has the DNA TGTGCCAGCAGAGGGACTAGCGGGCTCTCCTACAATGAGCAGTTCTTC. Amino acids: CASRGTSGLSYNEQFF. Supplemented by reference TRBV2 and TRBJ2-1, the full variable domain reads EPEVTQTPSHQVTQMGQEVILRCVPISNHLYFYWYRQILGQKVEFLVSFYNNEISEKSEIFDDQFSVERPDGSNFTLKIRSTKLEDSAMYFCASRGTSGLSYNEQFFGPGTRLTVL.

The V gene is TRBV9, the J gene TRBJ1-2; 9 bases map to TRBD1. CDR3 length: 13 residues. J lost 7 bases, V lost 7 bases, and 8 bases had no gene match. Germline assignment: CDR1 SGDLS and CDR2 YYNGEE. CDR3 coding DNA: TGTGCCAGCGGAAAAACAGGGGGCAGTGGCTACACCTTC. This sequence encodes CASGKTGGSGYTF.

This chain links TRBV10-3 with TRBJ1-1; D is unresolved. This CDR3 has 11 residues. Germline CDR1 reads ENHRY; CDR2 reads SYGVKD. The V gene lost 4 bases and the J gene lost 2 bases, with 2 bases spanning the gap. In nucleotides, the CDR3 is TGTGCCATCAGTGCAAACACTGAAGCTTTCTTT. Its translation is CAISANTEAFF.

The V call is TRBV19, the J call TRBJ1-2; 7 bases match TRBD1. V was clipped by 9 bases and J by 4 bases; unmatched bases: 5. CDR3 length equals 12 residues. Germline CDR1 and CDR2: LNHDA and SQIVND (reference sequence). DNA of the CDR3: TGTGCCAGCACGGGACAGCGCTATGGCTACACCTTC. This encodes CASTGQRYGYTF.

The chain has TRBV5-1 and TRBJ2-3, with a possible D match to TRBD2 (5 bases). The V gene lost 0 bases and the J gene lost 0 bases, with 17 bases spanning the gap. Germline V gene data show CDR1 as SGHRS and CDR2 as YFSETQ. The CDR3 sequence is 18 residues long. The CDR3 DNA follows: TGCGCCAGCAGCTTGGAGTTTTTACGGGGAGCTAGCACAGATACGCAGTATTTT. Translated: CASSLEFLRGASTDTQYF.

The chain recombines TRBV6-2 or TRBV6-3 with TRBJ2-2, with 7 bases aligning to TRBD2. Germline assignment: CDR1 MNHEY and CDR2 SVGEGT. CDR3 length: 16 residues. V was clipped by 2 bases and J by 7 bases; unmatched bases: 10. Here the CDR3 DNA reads TGTGCCAGCAGTTACAGCGAGCGGGGATATGACGGGGAGCTGTTTTTT. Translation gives CASSYSERGYDGELFF.

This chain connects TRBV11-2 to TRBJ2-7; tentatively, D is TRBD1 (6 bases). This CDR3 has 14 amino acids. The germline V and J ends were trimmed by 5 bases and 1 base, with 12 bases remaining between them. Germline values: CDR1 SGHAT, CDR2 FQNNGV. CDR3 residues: CASSPDQGSYEQYV. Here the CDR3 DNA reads TGTGCCAGCAGCCCTGACCAGGGGTCCTACGAGCAGTACGTC.

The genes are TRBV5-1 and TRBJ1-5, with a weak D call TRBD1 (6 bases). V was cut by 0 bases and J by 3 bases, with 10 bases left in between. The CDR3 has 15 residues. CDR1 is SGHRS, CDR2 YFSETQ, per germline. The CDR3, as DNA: TGCGCCAGCAGCTTGGGGGGGGGCCCCAATCAGCCCCAGCATTTT. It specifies CASSLGGGPNQPQHF.

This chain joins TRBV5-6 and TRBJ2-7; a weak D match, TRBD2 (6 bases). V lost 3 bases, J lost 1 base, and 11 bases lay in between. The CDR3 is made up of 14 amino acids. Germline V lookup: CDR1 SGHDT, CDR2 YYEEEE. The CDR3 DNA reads TGTGCCAGCAGCTGGGGGGAAAAGTCCTACGAGCAGTACGTC. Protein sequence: CASSWGEKSYEQYV.

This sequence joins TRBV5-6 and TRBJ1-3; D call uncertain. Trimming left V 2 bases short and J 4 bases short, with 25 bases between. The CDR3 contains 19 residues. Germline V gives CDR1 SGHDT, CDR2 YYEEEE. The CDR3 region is CASSLGRATVLKRGNTIYF. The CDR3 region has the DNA TGTGCCAGCAGCTTAGGGCGGGCCACGGTTCTCAAAAGGGGAAACACCATATATTTT.

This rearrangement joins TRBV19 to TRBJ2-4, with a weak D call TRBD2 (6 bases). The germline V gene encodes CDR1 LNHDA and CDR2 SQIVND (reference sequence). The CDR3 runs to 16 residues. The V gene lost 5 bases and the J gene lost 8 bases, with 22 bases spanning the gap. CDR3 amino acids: CASSFSAGGPVDIQYF. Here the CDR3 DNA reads TGTGCCAGTAGTTTCTCCGCCGGGGGACCTGTGGACATTCAGTACTTC.

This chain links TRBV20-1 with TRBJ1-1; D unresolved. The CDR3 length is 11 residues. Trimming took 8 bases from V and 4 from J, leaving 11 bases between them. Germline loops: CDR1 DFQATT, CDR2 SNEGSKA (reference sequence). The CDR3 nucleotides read TGCAGTACGCTAGGTGTCACTGAAGCTTTCTTT. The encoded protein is CSTLGVTEAFF.

The CDR3 loop reads CSAGGMTGSLGYTF. The CDR3 DNA is TGCAGTGCTGGTGGGATGACAGGGTCGCTGGGCTACACCTTC. The gene calls are TRBV20-1 and TRBJ1-2; 7 bases line up with TRBD1. Germline CDR1 DFQATT, CDR2 SNEGSKA (reference sequence). The CDR3 extends over 14 amino acids. The V segment lost 5 bases and the J segment 8 bases; nucleotides outside the gene matches: 14.

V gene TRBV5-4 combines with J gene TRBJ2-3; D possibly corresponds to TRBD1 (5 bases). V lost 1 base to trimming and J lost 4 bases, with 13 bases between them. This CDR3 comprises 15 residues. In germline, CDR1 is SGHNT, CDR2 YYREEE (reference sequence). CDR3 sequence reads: CASSLRGLSADTQYF. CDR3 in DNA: TGTGCCAGCAGCTTGAGGGGCCTCAGCGCAGATACGCAGTATTTT.

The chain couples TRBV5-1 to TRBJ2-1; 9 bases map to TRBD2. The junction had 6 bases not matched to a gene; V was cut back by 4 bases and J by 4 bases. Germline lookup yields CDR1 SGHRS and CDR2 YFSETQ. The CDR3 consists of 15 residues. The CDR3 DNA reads TGCGCCAGCAGCGACGGGACTAGCAGATACAATGAGCAGTTCTTC. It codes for CASSDGTSRYNEQFF.

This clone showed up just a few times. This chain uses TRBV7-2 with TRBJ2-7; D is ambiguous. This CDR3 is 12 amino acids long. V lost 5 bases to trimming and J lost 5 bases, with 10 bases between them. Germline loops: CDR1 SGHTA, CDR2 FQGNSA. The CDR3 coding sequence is TGTGCCAGCAGCCCCTCTAATCACGAGCAGTACTTC. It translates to CASSPSNHEQYF.

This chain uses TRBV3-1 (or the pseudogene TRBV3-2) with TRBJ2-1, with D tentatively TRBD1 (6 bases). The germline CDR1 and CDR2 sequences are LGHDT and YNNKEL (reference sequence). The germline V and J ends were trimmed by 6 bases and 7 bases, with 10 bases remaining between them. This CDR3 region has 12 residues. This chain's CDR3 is CASSLQGNEQFF. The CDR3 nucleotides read TGTGCCAGCAGTCTACAGGGTAATGAGCAGTTCTTC.